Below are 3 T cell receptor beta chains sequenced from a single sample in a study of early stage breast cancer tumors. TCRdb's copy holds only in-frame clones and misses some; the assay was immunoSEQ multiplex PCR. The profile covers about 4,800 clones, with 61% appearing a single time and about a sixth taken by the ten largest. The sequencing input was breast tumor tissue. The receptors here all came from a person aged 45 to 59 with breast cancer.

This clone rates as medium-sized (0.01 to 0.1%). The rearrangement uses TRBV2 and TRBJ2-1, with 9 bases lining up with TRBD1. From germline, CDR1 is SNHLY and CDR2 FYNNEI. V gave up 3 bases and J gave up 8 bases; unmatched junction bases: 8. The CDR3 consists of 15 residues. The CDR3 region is CASSDETGGMYEQFF. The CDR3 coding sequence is TGTGCCAGCAGTGACGAGACAGGGGGTATGTATGAGCAGTTCTTC.

The DNA of the CDR3 is TGTGCCAGCCAGCCGGGACTAGCGAACACCGGGGAGCTGTTTTTT. This translates into CASQPGLANTGELFF. The genes are TRBV6-5 and TRBJ2-2; 8 nucleotides match TRBD2. V shed 8 bases, J shed 0 bases, and the junction held 5 bases outside the gene matches. Germline V CDR1 and CDR2: MNHEY, SVGAGI. The CDR3 has 15 residues.

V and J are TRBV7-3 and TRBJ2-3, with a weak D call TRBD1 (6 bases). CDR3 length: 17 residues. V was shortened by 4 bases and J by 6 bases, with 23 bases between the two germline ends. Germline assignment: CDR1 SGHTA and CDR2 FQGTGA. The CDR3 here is CASSSQPRGSGGDTQYF. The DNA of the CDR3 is TGTGCCAGCAGCTCCCAGCCTAGGGGGTCGGGCGGGGATACGCAGTATTTT.